The 27 T cell receptor beta chains in this list originate from one sample, sequenced in a study of blood T cell repertoires in COVID-19. Measured with immunoSEQ multiplex PCR; TCRdb has only the in-frame clones, and not every one. The table shows some 290,000 clones, with more than 85% occurring only once. Material for sequencing was PBMCs or T cells enriched from blood (not recorded which). Source of these receptors: a woman aged 30 to 39 who had been exposed to COVID-19.

This chain joins TRBV25-1 and TRBJ1-4; possible D gene TRBD1, 6 bases. Germline CDR1 is MGHDK and CDR2 is SYGVNS. Trimming took off 5 bases at V and 8 bases at J, with 21 bases between the two ends. CDR3 size: 16 residues. The DNA of the CDR3 is TGTGCCAGCAGTACACATTCAGGGGCTTACTGCGAAAAACTGTTTTTT. It yields the protein CASSTHSGAYCEKLFF.

This chain links TRBV15 with TRBJ2-5; 9 bases agree with TRBD2. Trimming took 0 bases from V and 5 from J; bases not matched to a gene: 7. This CDR3 contains 16 residues. CDR1 and CDR2 (germline): LNHNV, YYDKDF (reference sequence). CDR3 protein: CATSRDLGGGAETQYF. The CDR3, as DNA: TGTGCCACCAGCAGAGATCTGGGCGGGGGGGCGGAGACCCAGTACTTC. Based on the CDR3 plus reference TRBV15 and TRBJ2-5, the full variable domain is DAMVIQNPRYQVTQFGKPVTLSCSQTLNHNVMYWYQQKSSQAPKLLFHYYDKDFNNEADTPDNFQSRRPNTSFCFLDIRSPGLGDTAMYLCATSRDLGGGAETQYFGPGTRLLVL.

The gene calls are TRBV3-1 (or the pseudogene TRBV3-2) and TRBJ2-5, with 14 bases lining up with TRBD2. V was pared by 1 base and J by 5 bases, with 12 bases of the junction left unmatched. CDR1 is LGHDT, CDR2 YNNKEL, per germline (reference sequence). There are 19 residues in the CDR3. The CDR3 nucleotides are TGTGCCAGCAGCCAAGGGATGCCGACTAGCGGGGGGGCCTTGGAGACCCAGTACTTC. Amino acid sequence: CASSQGMPTSGGALETQYF.

In DNA, the CDR3 is TGCACCAGCAGCCAATGTGGGGCCTATGGCTACACCTTC. Translation: CTSSQCGAYGYTF. The V gene is TRBV1, the J gene TRBJ1-2; the DNA was not used to check the table's D call, TRBD1. TRBV1 is flagged as a pseudogene. The CDR3 loop spans 13 amino acids.

The chain uses TRBV10-1 and TRBJ1-6, with TRBD1 matching 10 bases. Germline trimming cut 8 bases from V and 5 bases from J; bases unmatched to any gene: 12. Germline V gene data show CDR1 as WNHNN and CDR2 as SYGVQD (reference sequence). The CDR3 is 17 amino acids. The CDR3, as DNA: TGCGCCAGCCTGGACAGGGGGGGATATAACAATAATTCACCCCTCCACTTT. Its translation: CASLDRGGYNNNSPLHF.

The chain is built from TRBV4-2 and TRBJ2-6; tentatively, D is TRBD2 (6 bases). Germline lookup yields CDR1 LGHNA and CDR2 YNFKEQ. The CDR3 runs 20 residues. Deletions cut 0 bases from V and 0 bases from J, with 18 bases between. The CDR3 loop reads CASSQEPRGSISSGANVLTF. Here the CDR3 DNA reads TGTGCCAGCAGCCAAGAACCCCGGGGGTCTATAAGCTCTGGGGCCAACGTCCTGACTTTC.

The J gene is TRBJ1-4, the V gene TRBV6-5; possible D gene TRBD1, 6 bases. V was shortened by 7 bases and J by 5 bases, with 11 bases between the two germline ends. There are 13 residues in the CDR3. Germline CDR1 is MNHEY and CDR2 is SVGAGI. For the CDR3, the DNA is TGTGCCAGCACCGGACAGCAGAATGAAAAACTGTTTTTT. Residues: CASTGQQNEKLFF.

J is TRBJ2-1 and V is TRBV27; TRBD2 is a possible D gene (5 bases). Germline CDR1 MNHEY, CDR2 SMNVEV (reference sequence). V was trimmed by 4 bases and J by 10 bases, leaving 20 bases between them. The CDR3 has 15 amino acids. Here the CDR3 DNA reads TGTGCCAGCAGTTCTAGGACTCTCGACCTAAAAGAGCAGTTCTTC. This gives the protein CASSSRTLDLKEQFF.

This clone has a single count. This sequence joins TRBV29-1 and TRBJ1-5; a possible D gene is TRBD1 (6 bases). Per the germline V gene, CDR1 is SQVTM and CDR2 is ANQGSEA. The CDR3 consists of 13 residues. V was pared by 5 bases and J by 6 bases, with 14 bases between. The CDR3 DNA reads TGCAGCGTTATAAAGGGGGACGGTCAGCCCCAGCATTTT. This encodes CSVIKGDGQPQHF.

The chain carries TRBV4-2 and TRBJ2-7; 9 bases map to TRBD1. The J segment lost 4 bases and the V segment lost 3 bases, leaving 4 bases of the junction unmatched. The CDR3 runs to 14 residues. CDR1 LGHNA and CDR2 YNFKEQ come from the germline V gene. CDR3 in amino acids: CASSQPGQGYEQYF. CDR3 nucleotides: TGTGCCAGCAGCCAGCCGGGACAGGGATACGAGCAGTACTTC.

This CDR3 reads CATGQNHNSPLHF. The CDR3 DNA sequence: TGTGCCACCGGACAGAATCATAATTCACCCCTCCACTTT. The chain employs TRBV12-3 or TRBV12-4 and TRBJ1-6; D is perhaps TRBD1 (6 bases). CDR3 length equals 13 residues. V lost 10 bases and J lost 5, with 12 bases in between.

The chain carries TRBV14 and TRBJ1-3, with 7 bases matching TRBD1. This CDR3 comprises 16 residues. The germline V gene has CDR1 SGHDN and CDR2 FVKESK. After removal of 3 bases from V and 2 bases from J, the junction contained 7 bases not matched to a gene. The CDR3 spells CASSHLGTVPGNTIYF. The CDR3 DNA reads TGTGCCAGCAGCCACCTCGGGACAGTCCCTGGAAACACCATATATTTT.

V gene TRBV18 combines with J gene TRBJ2-7; 7 bases are shared with TRBD1. V trimming: 6 bases; J trimming: 0 bases; junction bases outside the gene matches: 14. Germline CDR1 is KGHSH and CDR2 is LQKENI. The CDR3 is 17 residues long. The chain's CDR3 is CASSPQPGQRYSYEQYF. DNA for the CDR3: TGTGCCAGCTCGCCTCAACCGGGACAGCGATACTCCTACGAGCAGTACTTC.

V and J are TRBV19 and TRBJ1-1; 7 bases are a match to TRBD1. The trim removed 5 bases at V and 1 base at J, leaving 7 bases unmatched. The CDR3 is 15 amino acids. Germline V CDR1 and CDR2: LNHDA, SQIVND (reference sequence). CDR3 sequence (DNA): TGTGCCAGTAGTCCGCGACAGGGTGGGAACACTGAAGCTTTCTTT. The encoded protein is CASSPRQGGNTEAFF.

The genes are TRBV30 and TRBJ1-2; D perhaps matches TRBD1 (5 bases). V lost 8 bases and J 3 bases, leaving 16 bases between the germline ends. The CDR3 length is 13 residues. Germline lookup yields CDR1 GTSNPN and CDR2 SVGIG (reference sequence). The CDR3 region has the DNA TGTGCCCGGTTTGGCAAAGGGGACTATGGCTACACCTTC. Protein: CARFGKGDYGYTF.

The chain recombines TRBV6-2 or TRBV6-3 with TRBJ2-3, with 7 bases fitting TRBD1. The V and J ends lost 2 bases and 2 bases, in that order; junction bases with no gene match: 10. Germline V gene lookup returns CDR1 MNHEY and CDR2 SVGEGT. The CDR3 contains 17 residues. The CDR3 nucleotides are TGTGCCAGCAGTTACCGCTTACGGCAGGGGGACACAGATACGCAGTATTTT. Translation gives CASSYRLRQGDTDTQYF.

Comment on this clone: An end of the junction differs from the germline gene, which may be a read error. The chain has TRBV6-5 and TRBJ1-2; maybe TRBD1 (5 bases). CDR1 and CDR2 from the germline V gene are MNHEY and SVGAGI. This CDR3 has 11 residues. CDR3 sequence: CFTGLGYGYTF. The CDR3 bases are TGCTTTACAGGATTGGGCTATGGCTACACCTTC.

This clone turned up a few times. The chain recombines TRBV10-2 with TRBJ1-6; 8 bases map to TRBD1. With 6 bases clipped from V and 13 bases from J, the junction kept 11 bases outside the gene matches. The CDR3 spans 14 residues. CDR1 and CDR2 from the germline V gene are WSHSY and SAAADI. CDR3 coding DNA: TGCGCCAGCAGGAGGTTGACAGGGGATGGGCCCCTCCACTTT. Translating gives CASRRLTGDGPLHF.

The rearrangement uses TRBV12-3 or TRBV12-4 and TRBJ1-3; D ambiguous. V lost 8 bases, J lost 0 bases, and 8 bases lay in between. This CDR3 contains 13 residues. Here the CDR3 reads CASRENSGNTIYF. CDR3 in DNA: TGTGCCAGCCGGGAAAACTCTGGAAACACCATATATTTT.

The V call is TRBV6-2 or TRBV6-3, the J call TRBJ1-5, with TRBD1 as a possible D gene (6 bases). The CDR3 is 13 amino acids. CDR1 and CDR2 from the germline V gene are MNHEY and SVGEGT. V was cut by 1 base and J by 7 bases, with 8 bases left in between. Written as DNA, the CDR3 is TGTGCCAGCAGTTACTACAGGGAACAGCCCCAGCATTTT. Its protein is CASSYYREQPQHF.

The rearrangement joins TRBV29-1 to TRBJ1-1, with D perhaps TRBD1 (5 bases). The CDR3 has 13 residues. CDR1 and CDR2 from the germline V gene are SQVTM and ANQGSEA. V lost 4 bases and J 1 base, leaving 10 bases between the germline ends. CDR3 sequence reads: CSVGRGGNTEAFF. CDR3 DNA sequence: TGCAGCGTTGGACGGGGGGGGAACACTGAAGCTTTCTTT.

Written as DNA, the CDR3 is TGTGCCAGCAGCCCGGACAGGGTTCGAGGCGGGGAGCTGTTTTTT. Translated, it gives CASSPDRVRGGELFF. The chain is built from TRBV6-2 or TRBV6-3 and TRBJ2-2; TRBD1 matches at 8 bases. The CDR3 runs to 15 residues. Germline CDR1 reads MNHEY; CDR2 reads SVGEGT. V lost 6 bases to trimming and J lost 7 bases; unmatched junction nucleotides: 10.

The chain carries TRBV12-5 and TRBJ2-3; D remains ambiguous. The CDR3 covers 12 residues. V lost 5 bases, J lost 14 bases, and 17 bases lay in between. Germline assignment: CDR1 LGHNT and CDR2 FRNRAP. This CDR3 reads CASGEPFEVSYF. DNA of the CDR3: TGTGCTAGTGGTGAACCTTTTGAGGTGTCGTATTTT.

In DNA form, the CDR3 reads TGCGCCAGCAGCTTGGGACAGAGGAACACTGAAGCTTTCTTT. Translated: CASSLGQRNTEAFF. The chain couples TRBV5-1 to TRBJ1-1; D perhaps matches TRBD1 (5 bases). Germline V gives CDR1 SGHRS, CDR2 YFSETQ. The length of the CDR3 is 14 residues. V lost 0 bases to trimming and J lost 1 base, with 7 bases between them.

The CDR3 nucleotides are TGTGCCAGCAGCATCCCACAGGGATCGAAAGTTAACTATGGCTACACCTTC. Translating gives CASSIPQGSKVNYGYTF. The chain employs TRBV5-5 and TRBJ1-2, with D perhaps matching TRBD1 (6 bases). CDR1 is SGHKS, CDR2 YYEKEE, per germline (reference sequence). The CDR3 covers 17 residues. V shed 4 bases and J shed 1 base, with 20 bases lying between them.

The chain carries TRBV4-3 and TRBJ1-1; 7 positions match TRBD1. The J segment lost 7 bases and the V segment lost 1 base, leaving 6 bases of the junction unmatched. Germline-derived CDR1 and CDR2 are LGHNA and YSLEER. The CDR3 totals 14 residues. CDR3 DNA sequence: TGCGCCAGCAGCCAAGTAATCCGGGACAGTGAAGCTTTCTTT. It yields the protein CASSQVIRDSEAFF.

This clone was detected once. The chain combines TRBV11-2 with TRBJ2-5; a possible D gene is TRBD1 (5 bases). Germline CDR1 SGHAT, CDR2 FQNNGV. CDR3 length equals 15 residues. The germline V and J ends were trimmed by 0 bases and 3 bases, with 11 bases remaining between them. CDR3 DNA sequence: TGTGCCAGCAGCTTAGAGGTGGCAGGGAAAGAGACCCAGTACTTC. Protein: CASSLEVAGKETQYF.